Listed below are T cell receptor beta chains from one sample, sequenced in a study of T cell changes during pregnancy in multiple sclerosis. Produced via immunoSEQ multiplex PCR; TCRdb's table is partial and in-frame only. The table shows 33,000 or so clones, with 89% occurring only once. The sample consisted of CD8+ T cells from peripheral blood mononuclear cells, taken in the second trimester of pregnancy. The receptors shown here come from a female donor with multiple sclerosis, enrolled in a pregnancy study. Both conserved end residues are part of each CDR3.

TRBV29-1,TRBJ2-2,CSANSGSGTGELFF
TRBV7-8,TRBJ1-6,CASSLVARRSSYNSPLHF
TRBV18,TRBJ2-1,CASRETYNEQFF
TRBV9,TRBJ2-7,CASSVDTGSYEQYF
TRBV15,TRBJ1-4,CATSLGDEKLFF
TRBV19,TRBJ1-5,CASKPGGLLANQPQHF
TRBV28,TRBJ1-2,CASSLIGTGDLYGYTF
TRBV9,TRBJ1-2,CASSVGTGFDGYTF
TRBV30,TRBJ1-6,CAWSVGQGNSPLHF
TRBV4-1,TRBJ2-1,CASSLIDNNEQFF
TRBV2,TRBJ2-7,CASIPGTSGSSYEQYF
TRBV30,TRBJ2-3,CAWTYDRDRVCGAYTDTQYF
TRBV29-1,TRBJ1-2,CSVDREAEGYTF
TRBV5-6,TRBJ2-1,CASSPGTSAYNEQFF
TRBV27,TRBJ2-5,CASSPYFAETQYF
TRBV7-2,TRBJ2-7,CASSLGLASYEQYF
TRBV9,TRBJ2-1,CASSVLAGDNEQFF
TRBV11-2,TRBJ2-1,CASSRDSFSYNEQFF
TRBV30,TRBJ1-1,CAWTLSGDTEAFF
TRBV6-1,TRBJ2-2,CASSAMGLASPGELFF
TRBV13,TRBJ2-2,CASSLGVAGGTGELFF
TRBV27,TRBJ2-7,CASSLMARGYEQYF
TRBV11-2,TRBJ2-3,CASSLGPVSRTSTDTQYF
TRBV25-1,TRBJ1-4,CASSERQVREKLFF
TRBV27,TRBJ1-1,CASSSRTGGWFDTEAFF
TRBV6-6,TRBJ2-3,CASSPTLGLVTDTQYF
TRBV29-1,TRBJ2-1,CSVGGLESYNEQFF
TRBV6-6,TRBJ2-1,CASTSPLGTGINEQFF
TRBV28,TRBJ2-5,CASSLERETEETQYF
TRBV10-3,TRBJ2-1,CASSEGGGSYNEQFF
TRBV27,TRBJ2-7,CASSLSSGFTYEQYF
TRBV6-5,TRBJ2-1,CASVAGDNEQFF
TRBV4-3,TRBJ2-7,CASSQDGGPYEQYF
TRBV11-2,TRBJ2-1,CASSPKAGGIYNEQFF
TRBV30,TRBJ2-7,CAWAGLPSYEQYF
TRBV29-1,TRBJ2-1,CSVLAGGWDEQFF
TRBV15,TRBJ1-1,CATSSPSDRTEAFF
TRBV28,TRBJ2-1,CASRASGSHEQFF
TRBV5-8,TRBJ1-1,CASSPFRQGTEAFF
TRBV2,TRBJ2-4,CASSARDRKNIQYF
TRBV9,TRBJ2-1,CASSGVAGGYYNEQFF
TRBV7-2,TRBJ2-3,CASSWDRRDTDTQYF
TRBV18,TRBJ2-7,CASSPPDGSPLEQYF
TRBV27,TRBJ1-2,CASSYGGRDYGYTF
TRBV7-3,TRBJ2-5,CASSLMAGVETQYF
TRBV7-9,TRBJ2-5,CASSQLDRAETQYF
TRBV19,TRBJ1-1,CASYQGGTEAFF
TRBV7-9,TRBJ2-5,CASTGTTRETQYF
TRBV18,TRBJ2-7,CASSPGHGEQYF
TRBV7-8,TRBJ1-1,CASSLTGSRTEAFF